This entry lists 15 T cell receptor beta chains sequenced from one sample in a study of early T cells in non-severe SARS-CoV-2 infection (dated by TCRdb to the early 2020s). The receptor library was made with 5' RACE. Sequenced using a NextSeq 500. TCRdb took the public reads, trimmed them with fastp at Q25, ran MiXCR for clone calling and kept in-frame beta chains. A single entry per CDR3 protein holds the most common genes and DNA from its merged rows. The sample table shows 54,000 or so distinct CDR3 sequences, and about 5.6% are seen once. The ten most abundant clones make up about 6.8% of the sample. Source material: whole blood. The receptors stem from an adult who was a healthcare worker with PCR-confirmed SARS-CoV-2 infection or an uninfected control (not recorded which).

The rearrangement uses TRBV28 and TRBJ1-1, with D maybe TRBD1 (5 bases). Per the germline V gene, CDR1 is MDHEN and CDR2 is SYDVKM. This CDR3 has 13 amino acids. V shed 7 bases and J shed 3 bases, with 12 bases lying between them. The CDR3 spells CASKGPSDTEAFF. In DNA, the CDR3 is TGTGCCAGCAAGGGGCCCTCAGACACTGAAGCTTTCTTT. Together with reference TRBV28 and TRBJ1-1, the CDR3 gives the full variable domain: DVKVTQSSRYLVKRTGEKVFLECVQDMDHENMFWYRQDPGLGLRLIYFSYDVKMKEKGDIPEGYSVSREKKERFSLILESASTNQTSMYLCASKGPSDTEAFFGQGTRLTVV.

This clonotype was seen many times. This rearrangement joins TRBV6-1 to TRBJ2-7, with a weak D call TRBD1 (5 bases). From germline, CDR1 is MNHNS and CDR2 SASEGT. The germline V and J ends were trimmed by 7 bases and 5 bases, with 24 bases remaining between them. There are 16 residues in the CDR3. The CDR3 protein is CASTRDPWQGINEQYF. For the CDR3, the DNA is TGTGCCAGCACCAGAGACCCTTGGCAGGGAATCAACGAGCAGTACTTC.

The sample holds a few counts of this clonotype. The chain joins TRBV29-1 to TRBJ2-1; D is unresolved. V gave up 5 bases and J gave up 0 bases, with 8 bases separating them. The CDR3 spans 13 residues. Germline V gene sequence: CDR1 SQVTM, CDR2 ANQGSEA. The CDR3: CSVSLRSYNEQFF. CDR3 sequence (DNA): TGCAGCGTTTCCTTACGCTCCTACAATGAGCAGTTCTTC.

This clonotype has ten or more counts. The rearrangement links TRBV5-1 to TRBJ2-2; D unresolved. Per the germline V gene, CDR1 is SGHRS and CDR2 is YFSETQ. V lost 1 base and J 3 bases, leaving 13 bases between the germline ends. This CDR3 spans 16 amino acids. The CDR3 DNA follows: TGCGCCAGCAGCTTGACGGGCCAGTTCTACACCGGGGAGCTGTTTTTT. It specifies CASSLTGQFYTGELFF. The whole variable domain, filled in from reference TRBV5-1 and TRBJ2-2, reads KAGVTQTPRYLIKTRGQQVTLSCSPISGHRSVSWYQQTPGQGLQFLFEYFSETQRNKGNFPGRFSGRQFSNSRSEMNVSTLELGDSALYLCASSLTGQFYTGELFFGEGSRLTVL.

There are a few counts of this clonotype. The CDR3 DNA sequence: TGTGCCAGCACGGGAGCGGCGATCTCTGGGGCCAACGTCCTGACTTTC. It encodes CASTGAAISGANVLTF. The chain recombines TRBV7-8 with TRBJ2-6; D possibly corresponds to TRBD2 (6 bases). Germline V CDR1 and CDR2: SGHVS, FQNEAQ. This CDR3 has 16 residues. Trimming pared 7 bases from V and 0 bases from J, leaving 13 bases between.

This clonotype was detected many times. This chain connects TRBV12-3 or TRBV12-4 to TRBJ2-2; a weak D match, TRBD2 (6 bases). The CDR3 is 18 residues long. V was cut by 2 bases and J by 4 bases, with 20 bases left in between. CDR3 DNA sequence: TGTGCCAGCAGTTTATCAGGTCGCGGGGTGGTTAGCACCGGGGAGCTGTTTTTT. Residues: CASSLSGRGVVSTGELFF.

The chain combines TRBV5-5 with TRBJ2-7; D is unresolved. Germline values: CDR1 SGHKS, CDR2 YYEKEE (reference sequence). The CDR3 extends over 12 amino acids. V dropped 4 bases and J dropped 6 bases, with 11 bases sitting between them. This CDR3 reads CASSPTSIEQYF. CDR3 DNA sequence: TGTGCCAGCAGCCCCACCTCCATCGAGCAGTACTTC.

In its sample, this clonotype was seen many times. V and J are TRBV20-1 and TRBJ2-2; 12 bases align to TRBD1. The V and J ends lost 1 base and 4 bases, in that order; junction bases with no gene match: 7. This CDR3 is 17 amino acids long. CDR1 is DFQATT, CDR2 SNEGSKA, per germline (reference sequence). This CDR3 is CSARATGTGGGTGELFF. CDR3 bases: TGCAGTGCTAGAGCCACCGGGACAGGGGGCGGCACCGGGGAGCTGTTTTTT.

This clonotype has more than one count but fewer than ten. The V gene is TRBV4-1, the J gene TRBJ2-1; D is uncertain. CDR3 size: 16 residues. Germline V gives CDR1 MGHRA, CDR2 YSYEKL. With 1 base removed from V and 7 bases from J, the gap between germline ends came to 17 bases. The CDR3 coding sequence is TGCGCCAGCAGCCAAGTTATCTCCGCCGGGCTGAATGAGCAGTTCTTC. It is translated as CASSQVISAGLNEQFF.

This clonotype was found a few times. The CDR3, as DNA: TGTGCCAGCAGGCGGACAGGGGGCATCGCCGAAGCTTTCTTT. This gives the protein CASRRTGGIAEAFF. V gene TRBV12-3 or TRBV12-4 combines with J gene TRBJ1-1; TRBD1 matches 11 bases. This CDR3 spans 14 amino acids. The V gene end was trimmed by 6 bases and the J gene end by 8 bases; junction bases not matched to a gene: 8.

This clonotype occurred many times. This chain uses TRBV29-1 with TRBJ1-2; no clear D gene. Trimming took 4 bases from V and 2 from J, leaving 14 bases between them. CDR1 and CDR2 from the germline V gene are SQVTM and ANQGSEA. This CDR3 has 14 residues. CDR3 sequence (DNA): TGCAGCGTTGTGCCTGGTGAGGTGAACTATGGCTACACCTTC. As protein: CSVVPGEVNYGYTF. Using reference TRBV29-1 and TRBJ1-2 for the parts outside the CDR3, the full variable domain is SAVISQKPSRDICQRGTSLTIQCQVDSQVTMMFWYRQQPGQSLTLIATANQGSEATYESGFVIDKFPISRPNLTFSTLTVSNMSPEDSSIYLCSVVPGEVNYGYTFGSGTRLTVV.

This clonotype was picked up many times. The V gene is TRBV7-8, the J gene TRBJ2-5, with D hard to call. CDR1 and CDR2 (germline): SGHVS, FQNEAQ. The CDR3 is 11 amino acids. V lost 3 bases, J lost 7 bases, and 6 bases lay in between. This chain's CDR3 is CASSFSATQYF. In nucleotides, the CDR3 is TGTGCCAGCAGCTTCAGTGCGACCCAGTACTTC.

This clonotype was detected many times. CDR3 DNA: TGCGCCAGCGGTTCTTCCCTCCCTGGGACCCAGTACTTC. This codes for CASGSSLPGTQYF. The rearrangement links TRBV10-1 to TRBJ2-5, with D hard to call. V lost 8 bases and J lost 7, with 17 bases in between. Germline loops: CDR1 WNHNN, CDR2 SYGVQD (reference sequence). The CDR3 runs to 13 residues.

Many counts were recorded for this clonotype. CDR3 nucleotide sequence: TGTGCCAGTTCCCGTACCGGGGACACCGGGGAGCTGTTTTTT. It codes for CASSRTGDTGELFF. V and J are TRBV6-2 or TRBV6-3 and TRBJ2-2, with TRBD2 as a possible D gene (5 bases). Germline loops: CDR1 MNHEY, CDR2 SVGEGT. The CDR3 runs to 14 residues. V gave up 9 bases and J gave up 3 bases, with 14 bases separating them.

This clonotype showed up many times. The rearrangement joins TRBV7-6 to TRBJ2-7, with D perhaps assigned TRBD1 or TRBD2 (5 bases each). The CDR3 has 13 residues. Germline CDR1 reads SGHVS; CDR2 reads FNYEAQ. V was pared by 5 bases and J by 3 bases, with 11 bases between. The CDR3 loop reads CASSPPGRYEQYF. CDR3 DNA: TGTGCCAGCAGCCCACCGGGACGCTACGAGCAGTACTTC. The complete variable domain, with remaining parts taken from reference TRBV7-6 and TRBJ2-7, reads GAGVSQSPRYKVTKRGQDVALRCDPISGHVSLYWYRQALGQGPEFLTYFNYEAQQDKSGLPNDRFSAERPEGSISTLTIQRTEQRDSAMYRCASSPPGRYEQYFGPGTRLTVT.